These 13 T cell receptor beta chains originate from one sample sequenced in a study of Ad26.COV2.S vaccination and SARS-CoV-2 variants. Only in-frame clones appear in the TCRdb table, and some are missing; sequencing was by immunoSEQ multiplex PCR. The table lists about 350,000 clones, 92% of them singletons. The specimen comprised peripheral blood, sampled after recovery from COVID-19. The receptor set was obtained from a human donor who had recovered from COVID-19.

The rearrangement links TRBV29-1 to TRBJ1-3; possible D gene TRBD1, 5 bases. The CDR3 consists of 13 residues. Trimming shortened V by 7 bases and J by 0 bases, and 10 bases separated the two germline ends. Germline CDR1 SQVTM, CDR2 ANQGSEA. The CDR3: CSAEGLSGNTIYF. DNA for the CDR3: TGCAGCGCCGAGGGGCTCTCTGGAAACACCATATATTTT.

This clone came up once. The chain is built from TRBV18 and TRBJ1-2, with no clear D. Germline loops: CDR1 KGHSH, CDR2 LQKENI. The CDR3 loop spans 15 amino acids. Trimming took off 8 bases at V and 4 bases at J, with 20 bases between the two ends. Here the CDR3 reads CASGGMDVGLYGYTF. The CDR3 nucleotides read TGTGCCAGCGGCGGTATGGACGTCGGCCTCTATGGCTACACCTTC. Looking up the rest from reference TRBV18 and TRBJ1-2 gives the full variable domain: NAGVMQNPRHLVRRRGQEARLRCSPMKGHSHVYWYRQLPEEGLKFMVYLQKENIIDESGMPKERFSAEFPKEGPSILRIQQVVRGDSAAYFCASGGMDVGLYGYTFGSGTRLTVV.

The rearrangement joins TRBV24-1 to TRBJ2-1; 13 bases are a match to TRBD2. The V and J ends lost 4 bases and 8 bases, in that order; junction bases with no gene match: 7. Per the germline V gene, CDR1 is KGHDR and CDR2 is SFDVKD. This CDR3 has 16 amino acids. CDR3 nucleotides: TGTGCCACCAGTGACACGGGACTAGCGGGGAAGGATGAGCAGTTCTTC. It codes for CATSDTGLAGKDEQFF.

As DNA, the CDR3 is TGTGCTAGTGGTTTGGGGGGGGCGGGTCAGCCCCAGCATTTT. Amino acid sequence: CASGLGGAGQPQHF. The rearrangement links TRBV12-5 to TRBJ1-5; tentatively, D is TRBD1 (6 bases). V lost 1 base, J lost 6 bases, and 10 bases lay in between. In germline, CDR1 is LGHNT, CDR2 FRNRAP. The CDR3 loop spans 14 amino acids.

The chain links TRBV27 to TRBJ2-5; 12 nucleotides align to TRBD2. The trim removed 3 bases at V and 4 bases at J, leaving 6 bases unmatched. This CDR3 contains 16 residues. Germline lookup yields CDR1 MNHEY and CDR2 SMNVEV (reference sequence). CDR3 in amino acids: CASSFTLAGGRETQYF. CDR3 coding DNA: TGTGCCAGCAGTTTTACCCTAGCGGGGGGGAGAGAGACCCAGTACTTC.

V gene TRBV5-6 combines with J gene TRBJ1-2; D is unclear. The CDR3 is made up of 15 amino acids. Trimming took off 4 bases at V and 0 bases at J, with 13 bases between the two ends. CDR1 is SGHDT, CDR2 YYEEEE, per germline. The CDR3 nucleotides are TGTGCCAGCAGCCCAGTTTCTGGACCTAACTATGGCTACACCTTC. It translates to CASSPVSGPNYGYTF.

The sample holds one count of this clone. CDR3 in amino acids: CASSLRVTVPNSPLHF. The CDR3 nucleotides read TGTGCCAGCAGCCTACGGGTGACAGTACCTAATTCACCCCTCCACTTT. The rearrangement links TRBV5-5 to TRBJ1-6; tentatively, D is TRBD1 (5 bases). The CDR3 is 16 residues long. The germline V gene has CDR1 SGHKS and CDR2 YYEKEE (reference sequence). Trimming removed 4 bases at V and 6 bases at J, with 17 bases between.

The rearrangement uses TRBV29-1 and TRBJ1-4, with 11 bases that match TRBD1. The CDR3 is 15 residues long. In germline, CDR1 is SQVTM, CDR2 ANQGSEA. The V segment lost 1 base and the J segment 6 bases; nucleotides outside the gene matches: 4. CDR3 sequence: CSVEGTGGFDEKLFF. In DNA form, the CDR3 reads TGCAGCGTTGAAGGGACAGGGGGCTTCGATGAAAAACTGTTTTTT.

The CDR3 sequence is CSVSGTGTSYEQYF. The CDR3, as DNA: TGCAGCGTATCCGGGACAGGGACCTCCTACGAGCAGTACTTC. V gene TRBV29-1 combines with J gene TRBJ2-7; 9 bases line up with TRBD1. Germline CDR1 and CDR2: SQVTM and ANQGSEA. The junction had 6 bases not matched to a gene; V was cut back by 6 bases and J by 0 bases. The CDR3 consists of 14 residues.

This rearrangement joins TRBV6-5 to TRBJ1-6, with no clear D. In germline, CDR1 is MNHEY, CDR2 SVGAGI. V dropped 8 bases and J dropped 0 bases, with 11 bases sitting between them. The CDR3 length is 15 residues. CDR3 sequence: CASRYTSSYNSPLHF. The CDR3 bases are TGTGCCAGCCGCTACACCAGCTCCTATAATTCACCCCTCCACTTT.

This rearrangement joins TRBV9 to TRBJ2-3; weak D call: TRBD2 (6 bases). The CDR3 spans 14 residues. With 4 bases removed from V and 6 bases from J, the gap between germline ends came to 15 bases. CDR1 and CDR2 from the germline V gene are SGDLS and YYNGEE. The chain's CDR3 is CASSPGDSRDTQYF. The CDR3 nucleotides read TGTGCCAGCAGCCCCGGGGACTCCCGGGATACGCAGTATTTT.

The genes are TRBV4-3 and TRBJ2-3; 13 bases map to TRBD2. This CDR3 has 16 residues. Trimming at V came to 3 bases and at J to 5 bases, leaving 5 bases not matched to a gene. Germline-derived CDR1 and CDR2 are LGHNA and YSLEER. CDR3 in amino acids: CASSQDRLAGGDTQYF. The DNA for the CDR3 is TGCGCCAGCAGCCAGGATCGACTAGCGGGGGGAGATACGCAGTATTTT.

The CDR3 loop reads CASSTGLADHNEQFF. The CDR3 coding sequence is TGTGCCAGCAGCACGGGACTAGCTGATCACAATGAGCAGTTCTTC. This chain uses TRBV7-2 with TRBJ2-1; 9 nucleotides match TRBD2. This CDR3 region has 15 residues. Germline assignment: CDR1 SGHTA and CDR2 FQGNSA. With 5 bases clipped from V and 5 bases from J, the junction kept 7 bases outside the gene matches.